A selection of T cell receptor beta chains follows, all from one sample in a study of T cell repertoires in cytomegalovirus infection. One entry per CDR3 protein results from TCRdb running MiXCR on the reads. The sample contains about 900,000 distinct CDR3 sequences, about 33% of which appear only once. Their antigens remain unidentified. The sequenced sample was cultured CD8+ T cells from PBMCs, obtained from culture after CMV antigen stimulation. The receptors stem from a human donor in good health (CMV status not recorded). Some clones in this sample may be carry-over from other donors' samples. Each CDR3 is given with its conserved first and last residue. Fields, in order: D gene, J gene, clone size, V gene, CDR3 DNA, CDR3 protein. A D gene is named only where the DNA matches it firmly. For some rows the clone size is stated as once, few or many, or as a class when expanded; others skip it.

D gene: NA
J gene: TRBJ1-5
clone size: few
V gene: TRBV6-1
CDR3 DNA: TGTGCCAGCAGTTTCCTCCGGGCCCCCCCGTATGTGTCGAGCAATCAGCCCCAGCATTTT
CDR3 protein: CASSFLRAPPYVSSNQPQHF

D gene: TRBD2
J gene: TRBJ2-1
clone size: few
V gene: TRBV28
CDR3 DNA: TGTGCCAGCAGCCTGACGGGACTAGATGATGAGCAGTTCTTC
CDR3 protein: CASSLTGLDDEQFF

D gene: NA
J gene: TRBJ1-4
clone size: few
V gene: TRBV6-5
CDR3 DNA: TGTGCCAGCAGTTACTCGGGGGCAGCCATTGGGGAAAAACTGTTTTTT
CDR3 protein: CASSYSGAAIGEKLFF

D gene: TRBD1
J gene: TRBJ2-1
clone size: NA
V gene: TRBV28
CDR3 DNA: TGTGCTCACCAAAAGAGGGACAGCTACAATGAGCAGTTCTTC
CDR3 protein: CAHQKRDSYNEQFF

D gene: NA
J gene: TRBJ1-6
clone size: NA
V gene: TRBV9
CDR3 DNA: TGTGCCAGCAGCGTCGGGGACTATAATTCACCCCTCCACTTT
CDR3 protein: CASSVGDYNSPLHF

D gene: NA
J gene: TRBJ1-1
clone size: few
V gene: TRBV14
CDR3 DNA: TGTGCCAGCAGCCAGATTAGGGGGGCTGTGGGAGCTTTCTTT
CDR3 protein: CASSQIRGAVGAFF

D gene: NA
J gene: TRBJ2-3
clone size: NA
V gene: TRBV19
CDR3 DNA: TGTGCCAGTAGTATGAAGACTAGAATCTCGACAGATACGCAGTATTTT
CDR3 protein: CASSMKTRISTDTQYF

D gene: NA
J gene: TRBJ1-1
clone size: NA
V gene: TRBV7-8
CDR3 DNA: TGTGCCAGCAGCTTGTCGCAGAAGGCTTTCTTT
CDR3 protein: CASSLSQKAFF

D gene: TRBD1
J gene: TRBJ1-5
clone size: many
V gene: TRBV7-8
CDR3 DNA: TGTGCCAGCAGCTCCAAGACAGGGACCAATCAGCCCCAGCATTTT
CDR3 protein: CASSSKTGTNQPQHF

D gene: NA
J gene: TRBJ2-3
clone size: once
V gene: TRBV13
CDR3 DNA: TGTGCCAGCAGCTCCACACCGTGGTCCGCGGGCGGCACAGATACGCAGTATTTT
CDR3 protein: CASSSTPWSAGGTDTQYF

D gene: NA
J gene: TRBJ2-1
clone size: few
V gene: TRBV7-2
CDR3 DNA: TGTGCCAGCAGACCACCGGGACTTAATGAGCAGTTCTTC
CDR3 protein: CASRPPGLNEQFF

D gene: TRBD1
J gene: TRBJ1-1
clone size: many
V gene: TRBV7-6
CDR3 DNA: TGTGCCAGCAGCGCGACAGGGCGGACTGAAGCTTTCTTT
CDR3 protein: CASSATGRTEAFF

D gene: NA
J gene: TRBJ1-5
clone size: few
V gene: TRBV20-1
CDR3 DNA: TGCAGTGCTAGAGGAAACCATAACGACAATCAGCCCCAGCATTTT
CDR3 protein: CSARGNHNDNQPQHF

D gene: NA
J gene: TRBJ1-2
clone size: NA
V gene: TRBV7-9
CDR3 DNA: TGTGCCAGCAGCTTAGACAGGTTGGATGGCTACACCTTC
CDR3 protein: CASSLDRLDGYTF

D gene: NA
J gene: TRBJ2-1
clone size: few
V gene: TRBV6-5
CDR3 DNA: TGTGCCAGCAGTTACCAAATACCGTACTTAGAGCAGTTCTTC
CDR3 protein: CASSYQIPYLEQFF

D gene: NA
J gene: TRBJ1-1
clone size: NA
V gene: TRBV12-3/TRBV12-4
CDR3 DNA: TGTGCCAGCAGACCGCAGGTGGCCACTGAAGCTTTCTTT
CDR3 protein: CASRPQVATEAFF

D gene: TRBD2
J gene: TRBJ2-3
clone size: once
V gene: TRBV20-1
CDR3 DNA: TGCAGTGCTAGTGCGGGAGCGGGGGACACAGATACGCAGTATTTT
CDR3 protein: CSASAGAGDTDTQYF

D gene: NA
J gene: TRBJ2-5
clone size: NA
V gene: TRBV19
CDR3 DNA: TGTGCCAGTAGCCTCCTTGGGGTTGGGGGTGGTTACCAAGAGACCCAGTACTTC
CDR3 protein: CASSLLGVGGGYQETQYF

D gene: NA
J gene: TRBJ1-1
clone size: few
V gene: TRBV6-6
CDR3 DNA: TGTGCCAGCAGAGGAGAGACGGTCACTGAAGCTTTCTTT
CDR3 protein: CASRGETVTEAFF

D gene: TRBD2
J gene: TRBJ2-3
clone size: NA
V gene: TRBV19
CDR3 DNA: TGTGCCAGTAAAAGCGGGGGGGCCAGAGATACGCAGTATTTT
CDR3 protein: CASKSGGARDTQYF

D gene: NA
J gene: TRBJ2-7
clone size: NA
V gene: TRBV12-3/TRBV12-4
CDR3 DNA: TGTGCCAGCACCCCGGGACTCAGTTACGAGCAGTACTTC
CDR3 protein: CASTPGLSYEQYF

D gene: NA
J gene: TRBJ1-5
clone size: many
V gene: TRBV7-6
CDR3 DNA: TGTGCCAGCAGCTTAGGGACAGCATATAGCAATCAGCCCCAGCATTTT
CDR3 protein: CASSLGTAYSNQPQHF

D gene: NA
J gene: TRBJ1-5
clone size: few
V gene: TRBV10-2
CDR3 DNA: TGCGCCAGCAGTGACGGACCCGGGACCCCTCGCGAGCAGCCCCAGCATTTT
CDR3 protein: CASSDGPGTPREQPQHF

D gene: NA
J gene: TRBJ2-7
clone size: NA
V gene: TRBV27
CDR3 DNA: TGTGCCAGCAGTCCCGGACCGGGGGAGCAGTACTTC
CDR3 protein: CASSPGPGEQYF

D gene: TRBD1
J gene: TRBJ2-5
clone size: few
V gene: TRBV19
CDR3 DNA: TGTGCCAGTAGTACCAACGACAGGGGGTATCAAGAGACCCAGTACTTC
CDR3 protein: CASSTNDRGYQETQYF

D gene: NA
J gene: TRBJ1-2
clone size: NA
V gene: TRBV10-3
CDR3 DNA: TGTGCCATCAGTGAGTCGGTAGGGGCGGGCTACACCTTC
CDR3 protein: CAISESVGAGYTF

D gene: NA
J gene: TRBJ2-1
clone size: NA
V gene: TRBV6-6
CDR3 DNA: TGTGCCAGCCCCACGCAGGAGGACGATACTGGTGAGCAGTTCTTC
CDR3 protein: CASPTQEDDTGEQFF

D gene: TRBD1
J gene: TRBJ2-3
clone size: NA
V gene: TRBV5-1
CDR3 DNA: TGCGCCAGCAGCACGGCGGAACAGGGGCTAACAGCACAGGACACGCAGTATTTT
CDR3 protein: CASSTAEQGLTAQDTQYF

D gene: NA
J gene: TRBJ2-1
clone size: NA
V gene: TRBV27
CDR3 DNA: TGTGCCAGCAGTTTACGTCTCCCAGGGGGGGGTGAGCAGTTCTTC
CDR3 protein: CASSLRLPGGGEQFF

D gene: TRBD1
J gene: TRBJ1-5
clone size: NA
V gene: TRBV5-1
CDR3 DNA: TGCGCCAGCAGCCCTAACCGTTCCGACAGGGTAGGGAATCAGCCCCAGCATTTT
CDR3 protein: CASSPNRSDRVGNQPQHF

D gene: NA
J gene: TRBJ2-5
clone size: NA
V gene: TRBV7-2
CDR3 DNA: TGTGCCAGCAGACCATTTCTAGTGGAAGAGACCCAGTACTTC
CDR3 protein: CASRPFLVEETQYF

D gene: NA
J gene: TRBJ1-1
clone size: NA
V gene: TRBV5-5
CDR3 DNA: TGTGCCAGCAGCTCACCGGACAAGACGAACACTGAAGCTTTCTTT
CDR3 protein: CASSSPDKTNTEAFF

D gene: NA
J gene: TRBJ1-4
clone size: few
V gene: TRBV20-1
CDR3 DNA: TGCAGTGCTCCCGGGCGGAATAATGAAAAACTGTTTTTT
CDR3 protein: CSAPGRNNEKLFF

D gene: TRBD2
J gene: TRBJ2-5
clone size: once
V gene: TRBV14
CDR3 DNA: TGTGCCAGCAGCCAAGGACCAGCGGGGATACAAGAGACCCAGTACTTC
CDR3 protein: CASSQGPAGIQETQYF

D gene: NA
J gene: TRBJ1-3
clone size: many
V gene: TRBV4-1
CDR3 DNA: TGTGCCAGCAGCCAAATCGGAAACACCATATATTTT
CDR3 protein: CASSQIGNTIYF

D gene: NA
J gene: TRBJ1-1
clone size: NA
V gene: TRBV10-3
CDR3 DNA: TGTGCCATCAGTGAGCCTCTATACACTGAAGCTTTCTTT
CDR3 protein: CAISEPLYTEAFF

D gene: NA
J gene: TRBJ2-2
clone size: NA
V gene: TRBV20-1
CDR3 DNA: TGCAGTGCTAGAGATAGAAGCGGATACACCGGGGAGCTGTTTTTT
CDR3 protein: CSARDRSGYTGELFF

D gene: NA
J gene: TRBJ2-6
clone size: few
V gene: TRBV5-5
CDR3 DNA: TGTGCCAGCAGCTTTAAAGCAGGGGCAGGGGCCAACGTCCTGACTTTC
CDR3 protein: CASSFKAGAGANVLTF

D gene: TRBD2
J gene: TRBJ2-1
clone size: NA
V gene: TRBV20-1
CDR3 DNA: TGCAGTGCTAGAGATCGAGCGGGGGCTTCCTACAATGAGCAGTTCTTC
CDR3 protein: CSARDRAGASYNEQFF

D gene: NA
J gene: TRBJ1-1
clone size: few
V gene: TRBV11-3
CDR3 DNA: TGTGCCAGCAGCCCTCGGGCTGGAGTTGAAGCTTTCTTT
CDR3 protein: CASSPRAGVEAFF

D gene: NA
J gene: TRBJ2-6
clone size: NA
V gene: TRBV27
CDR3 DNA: TGTGCCAGCAGTTTCTGGAGCTCTGGGGCCAACGTCCTGACTTTC
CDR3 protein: CASSFWSSGANVLTF

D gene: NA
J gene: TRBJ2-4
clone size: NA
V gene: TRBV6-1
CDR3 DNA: TGTGCCAGCAGTTACACAGAGGACGTTCAGTACTTC
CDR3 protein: CASSYTEDVQYF